Below, 11 T cell receptor beta chains from the same sample are listed, as sequenced in a study of immune evolution from preneoplasia to lung adenocarcinoma. The protocol was immunoSEQ multiplex PCR, while the TCRdb copy is restricted to in-frame clones and leaves out a portion. The profile covers thousands of clones, with about four fifths appearing a single time and 7.9% taken by the ten largest. The sequencing input was FFPE adjacent normal lung tissue. The receptors here all came from a person aged 60-79 years with lung adenocarcinoma.

This clone was found a few times. The rearrangement joins TRBV5-8 to TRBJ1-1, with unresolved D. The CDR3 runs 13 residues. Trimming took off 0 bases at V and 11 bases at J, with 14 bases between the two ends. Germline loops: CDR1 SGHTS, CDR2 YDEGEE. As DNA, the CDR3 is TGTGCCAGCAGCTTGGACAGATCAGTGGGGGCTTTCTTT. Residues: CASSLDRSVGAFF. The full variable domain, its missing parts supplied by reference TRBV5-8 and TRBJ1-1, is EAGVTQSPTHLIKTRGQQATLRCSPISGHTSVYWYQQALGLGLQFLLWYDEGEERNRGNFPPRFSGRQFPNYSSELNVNALELEDSALYLCASSLDRSVGAFFGQGTRLTVV.

The rearrangement links TRBV18 to TRBJ2-7; TRBD1 aligns across 9 bases. Losses at the gene ends were 3 bases for V and 2 bases for J; bases not matched to a gene: 11. The CDR3 contains 17 residues. CDR1 is KGHSH, CDR2 LQKENI, per germline. The CDR3 here is CASSPRVQGALPYEQYF. The DNA of the CDR3 is TGTGCCAGCTCACCGAGAGTACAGGGGGCCCTCCCCTACGAGCAGTACTTC.

This clone has more than one count but fewer than ten. The genes are TRBV2 and TRBJ2-7; tentatively, D is TRBD1 (6 bases). V lost 8 bases and J lost 5, with 19 bases in between. The germline gives CDR1 SNHLY, CDR2 FYNNEI. There are 14 residues in the CDR3. CDR3 coding DNA: TGTGCCAGCGGAGAGGGGACATACACGAACGAGCAGTACTTC. Amino acids: CASGEGTYTNEQYF.

The genes are TRBV5-6 and TRBJ1-5, with D maybe TRBD1 (5 bases). The CDR3 has 15 residues. Trimming took off 2 bases at V and 0 bases at J, with 9 bases between the two ends. Germline V gene data show CDR1 as SGHDT and CDR2 as YYEEEE. The CDR3 DNA is TGTGCCAGCAGCTTACGGGGCCGTAGCAATCAGCCCCAGCATTTT. Translating it yields CASSLRGRSNQPQHF.

The V call is TRBV27, the J call TRBJ2-7, with TRBD2 as a possible D gene (5 bases). The CDR3 runs to 14 residues. Trimming stripped 4 bases from V and 2 bases from J, with 12 bases between. The germline V gene has CDR1 MNHEY and CDR2 SMNVEV (reference sequence). CDR3 nucleotide sequence: TGTGCCAGCAGTTATAGAGAGGGCCCCTACGAGCAGTACTTC. It is translated as CASSYREGPYEQYF.

This clone was seen a handful of times. V usage is TRBV9 and J usage is TRBJ2-1; 11 bases map to TRBD2. Per the germline V gene, CDR1 is SGDLS and CDR2 is YYNGEE. The V and J ends lost 2 bases and 8 bases, in that order; junction bases with no gene match: 6. This CDR3 is built from 15 residues. The CDR3 loop is CASSVRSGRADEQFF. In DNA, the CDR3 is TGTGCCAGCAGCGTCCGTAGCGGGAGGGCAGATGAGCAGTTCTTC.

The chain couples TRBV9 to TRBJ2-7, with TRBD2 matching over 8 bases. CDR3 length: 15 amino acids. Germline-derived CDR1 and CDR2 are SGDLS and YYNGEE. Trimming at V came to 0 bases and at J to 1 base, leaving 3 bases not matched to a gene. The CDR3 coding sequence is TGTGCCAGCAGCGTAGGGGTAGCGGGATCCTACGAGCAGTACTTC. The encoded protein is CASSVGVAGSYEQYF.

The rearrangement joins TRBV7-9 to TRBJ2-1; 11 bases map to TRBD1. The germline CDR1 and CDR2 sequences are SEHNR and FQNEAQ (reference sequence). With V trimmed by 5 bases and J by 6 bases, 9 bases remained unmatched. This CDR3 spans 16 amino acids. The CDR3 sequence is CASSRAAGTGGNEQFF. The CDR3 coding sequence is TGTGCCAGCAGCCGCGCGGCCGGGACAGGGGGCAATGAGCAGTTCTTC.

The chain joins TRBV10-3 to TRBJ1-5; 9 bases fit TRBD1. The CDR3 consists of 17 residues. V shed 2 bases and J 3 bases; nucleotides not matched to a gene: 8. Germline V gene data show CDR1 as ENHRY and CDR2 as SYGVKD. In DNA, the CDR3 is TGTGCCATCAGTGAGGGTTATAGGGACAGGGACAATCAGCCCCAGCATTTT. This gives the protein CAISEGYRDRDNQPQHF.

The rearrangement uses TRBV6-5 and TRBJ2-3, with 9 bases that match TRBD2. This CDR3 region has 15 residues. The J segment lost 1 base and the V segment lost 3 bases, leaving 2 bases of the junction unmatched. The germline V gene has CDR1 MNHEY and CDR2 SVGAGI. CDR3 region: CASSYRTSGTDTQYF. In DNA form, the CDR3 reads TGTGCCAGCAGTTATCGGACTAGCGGCACAGATACGCAGTATTTT.

The sample holds one count of this clone. The gene calls are TRBV29-1 and TRBJ1-2; D might be TRBD1 (5 bases). CDR1 and CDR2 from the germline V gene are SQVTM and ANQGSEA. Trimming removed 4 bases at V and 4 bases at J, with 10 bases between. CDR3 size: 12 residues. CDR3 in amino acids: CSVVQVGYGYTF. CDR3 coding DNA: TGCAGCGTTGTACAGGTCGGCTATGGCTACACCTTC.